Shown below are 14 T cell receptor beta chains from a single sample sequenced in a study of graft-versus-host responses after intestinal transplantation. Assay: immunoSEQ multiplex PCR; the TCRdb copy retains only in-frame clones and omits some. The sample shows about 30,000 clones, 70% to 90% of them seen only once. The specimen comprised PBMCs, sampled nearly 470 days after intestinal transplantation. These receptors came from a human patient who received an intestinal transplant, so some T cells may come from the graft donor.

This clone was seen only once. J is TRBJ1-1 and V is TRBV9, with 7 nucleotides matching TRBD1. Germline values: CDR1 SGDLS, CDR2 YYNGEE. The V gene end was trimmed by 0 bases and the J gene end by 1 base; junction bases not matched to a gene: 3. The length of the CDR3 is 15 residues. CDR3 sequence: CASSVVQGRNTEAFF. The CDR3, as DNA: TGTGCCAGCAGCGTAGTACAGGGGAGGAACACTGAAGCTTTCTTT.

The chain couples TRBV20-1 to TRBJ1-1; no firm D call. The V gene lost 3 bases and the J gene lost 7 bases, with 9 bases spanning the gap. The V gene's germline CDR1 is DFQATT and CDR2 SNEGSKA (reference sequence). The CDR3 runs 11 residues. The CDR3 loop is CSARVDGEAFF. CDR3 nucleotide sequence: TGCAGTGCTAGGGTGGATGGTGAAGCTTTCTTT.

The V call is TRBV5-6, the J call TRBJ1-4; TRBD1 aligns across 7 bases. This CDR3 spans 15 amino acids. CDR1 SGHDT and CDR2 YYEEEE come from the germline V gene. Unmatched junction bases numbered 10, after V lost 4 bases and J lost 7 bases. The CDR3 DNA reads as TGTGCCAGCAGCCTTGGGACAGTCGGTGGTGAAAAACTGTTTTTT. Its translation: CASSLGTVGGEKLFF.

J is TRBJ2-2 and V is TRBV7-2; D is perhaps TRBD2 (5 bases). V shed 1 base and J shed 3 bases, with 9 bases lying between them. This CDR3 spans 15 amino acids. The germline V gene has CDR1 SGHTA and CDR2 FQGNSA. In DNA form, the CDR3 reads TGTGCCAGCAGCTTAGTTGGCGGGTACACCGGGGAGCTGTTTTTT. The encoded protein is CASSLVGGYTGELFF.

The chain links TRBV27 to TRBJ2-7; D gene uncertain. Germline values: CDR1 MNHEY, CDR2 SMNVEV (reference sequence). V lost 4 bases to trimming and J lost 6 bases, with 4 bases between them. The length of the CDR3 is 10 residues. This CDR3 reads CASSSTEQYF. As DNA, the CDR3 is TGTGCCAGCAGTTCGACCGAGCAGTACTTC.

The V and J genes are TRBV19 and TRBJ1-5; no firm D call. Trimming left V 3 bases short and J 10 bases short, with 16 bases between. Germline CDR1 and CDR2: LNHDA and SQIVND (reference sequence). The CDR3 has 14 residues. The CDR3 nucleotides read TGTGCCAGTAGTATGACAACGAGAGGTAGACCCCAGCATTTT. This gives the protein CASSMTTRGRPQHF.

The genes are TRBV5-5 and TRBJ1-2; 10 nucleotides line up with TRBD1. CDR3 length: 13 amino acids. V trimming: 2 bases; J trimming: 6 bases; junction bases outside the gene matches: 1. Germline lookup yields CDR1 SGHKS and CDR2 YYEKEE (reference sequence). CDR3 protein: CASSFGTGDGYTF. DNA for the CDR3: TGTGCCAGCAGCTTCGGGACAGGGGATGGCTACACCTTC.

This sequence joins TRBV18 and TRBJ1-1, with D perhaps matching TRBD1 (6 bases). Trimming shortened V by 2 bases and J by 4 bases, and 17 bases separated the two germline ends. In germline, CDR1 is KGHSH, CDR2 LQKENI. This CDR3 has 16 amino acids. CDR3 loop: CASSPVSQGTGTEAFF. The CDR3, as DNA: TGTGCCAGCTCACCAGTCTCTCAGGGGACGGGCACTGAAGCTTTCTTT.

The rearrangement joins TRBV5-1 to TRBJ1-2; 11 nucleotides line up with TRBD1. J gave up 7 bases and V 2 bases, and 4 bases lay outside the gene matches. Germline V CDR1 and CDR2: SGHRS, YFSETQ. The CDR3 consists of 14 residues. The CDR3 spells CASSLGQGASGYTF. For the CDR3, the DNA is TGCGCCAGCAGCTTAGGACAGGGGGCCTCTGGCTACACCTTC. The full variable domain, completed using reference TRBV5-1 and TRBJ1-2, is KAGVTQTPRYLIKTRGQQVTLSCSPISGHRSVSWYQQTPGQGLQFLFEYFSETQRNKGNFPGRFSGRQFSNSRSEMNVSTLELGDSALYLCASSLGQGASGYTFGSGTRLTVV.

For this clone: The junction and the germline gene differ at one end; a read error may be behind it. This chain uses TRBV4-3 with TRBJ1-4, with D perhaps TRBD1 (5 bases). This CDR3 contains 16 residues. Germline loops: CDR1 LGHNA, CDR2 YSLEER. CDR3 bases: TGCGCCAGCAGCCAAGATAAGGGGAAAACTAATGAAAGACTGTTTTTT. Translation gives CASSQDKGKTNERLFF.

The CDR3 nucleotides are TGTGCCAGCAGCTTGAGAAGGGTGTACCAAGAGACCCAGTACTTC. Its translation: CASSLRRVYQETQYF. This chain links TRBV5-4 with TRBJ2-5; D is uncertain. V lost 1 base and J 0 bases, leaving 10 bases between the germline ends. The CDR3 contains 15 residues. The germline V gene encodes CDR1 SGHNT and CDR2 YYREEE (reference sequence).

The V call is TRBV28, the J call TRBJ2-7; 8 nucleotides line up with TRBD1. The CDR3 consists of 16 residues. The V segment lost 3 bases and the J segment 4 bases; nucleotides outside the gene matches: 11. Germline V gene data show CDR1 as MDHEN and CDR2 as SYDVKM. The CDR3 region is CASSFRGTGGLYEQYF. CDR3 sequence (DNA): TGTGCCAGCAGTTTCAGGGGAACAGGGGGTCTGTACGAGCAGTACTTC.

This chain uses TRBV6-5 with TRBJ2-7, with 11 bases fitting TRBD2. The CDR3 totals 16 residues. J gave up 2 bases and V 0 bases, and 3 bases lay outside the gene matches. CDR1 is MNHEY, CDR2 SVGAGI, per germline. The CDR3 bases are TGTGCCAGCAGTTACTCGAGTAGCGGGAGGGCCTACGAGCAGTACTTC. It codes for CASSYSSSGRAYEQYF.

V usage is TRBV7-6 and J usage is TRBJ2-7; 9 bases map to TRBD1. Germline V gene sequence: CDR1 SGHVS, CDR2 FNYEAQ. This CDR3 has 15 residues. V lost 1 base and J lost 4; bases outside the gene matches: 5. The CDR3 loop reads CASSLVTGGAYEQYF. CDR3 DNA sequence: TGTGCCAGCAGCTTAGTGACAGGGGGGGCTTACGAGCAGTACTTC.